This T cell receptor (beta chain) was retrieved from a study of CD8 T cells in ankylosing spondylitis. Libraries for TCR beta were made by quantitative 5'-RACE with molecular barcodes. From the 5' RACE reads, TCRdb called clonotypes with MiXCR, one entry per CDR3 protein. The sample carries under 170,000 distinct CDR3 sequences, more than 40% recorded once. Comment on this clonotype: Its target is not known.

The germline V and J ends were trimmed by 4 bases and 4 bases, with 9 bases remaining between them. CDR3 size: 13 residues. Germline V gene lookup returns CDR1 LGHNA and CDR2 YNFKEQ. Study results and caveats: In ankylosing spondylitis patients, matched synovial fluid reportedly showed significant enrichment of disease-linked clones. Clones linked with disease were CD8+ and fairly uncommon in the peripheral blood. Earlier authors reported some of these motif variants in reactive arthritis synovial fluid and blood.

The chain uses TRBV4-2 and TRBJ2-3; TRBD1 is a possible D gene (6 bases). The clonotype was recovered from a male donor with ankylosing spondylitis. Sequencing used synovial fluid, either unsorted or a sorted T cell fraction (not recorded which). The CDR3 bases are TGTGCCAGCAGCCGTTGGACAGCAGATACGCAGTATTTT. Protein: CASSRWTADTQYF.